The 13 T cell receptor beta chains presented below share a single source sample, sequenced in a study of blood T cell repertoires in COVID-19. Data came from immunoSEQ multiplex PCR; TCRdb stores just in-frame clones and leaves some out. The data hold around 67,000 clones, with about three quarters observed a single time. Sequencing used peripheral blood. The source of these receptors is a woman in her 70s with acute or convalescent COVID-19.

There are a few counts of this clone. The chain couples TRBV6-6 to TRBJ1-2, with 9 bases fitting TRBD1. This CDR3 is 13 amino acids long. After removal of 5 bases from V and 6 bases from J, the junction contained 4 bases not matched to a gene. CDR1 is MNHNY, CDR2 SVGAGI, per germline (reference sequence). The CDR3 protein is CASSNRGRDGYTF. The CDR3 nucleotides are TGTGCCAGCAGTAACAGGGGGCGCGATGGCTACACCTTC.

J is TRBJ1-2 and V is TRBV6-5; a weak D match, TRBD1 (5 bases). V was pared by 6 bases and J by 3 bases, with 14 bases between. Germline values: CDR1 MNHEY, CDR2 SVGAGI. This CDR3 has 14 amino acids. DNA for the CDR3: TGTGCCAGCAGCCACTCAGGGAGGGACTATGGCTACACCTTC. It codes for CASSHSGRDYGYTF.

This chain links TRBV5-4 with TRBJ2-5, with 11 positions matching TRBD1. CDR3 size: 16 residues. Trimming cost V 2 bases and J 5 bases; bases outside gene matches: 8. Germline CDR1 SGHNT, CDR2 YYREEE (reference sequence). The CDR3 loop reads CASSLMWTGGRETQYF. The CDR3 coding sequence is TGTGCCAGCAGCTTAATGTGGACAGGGGGCAGGGAGACCCAGTACTTC.

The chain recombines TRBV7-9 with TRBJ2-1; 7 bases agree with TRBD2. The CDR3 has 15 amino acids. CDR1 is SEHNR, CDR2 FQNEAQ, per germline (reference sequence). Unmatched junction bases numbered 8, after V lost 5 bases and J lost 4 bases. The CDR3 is CASSPGLVRYNEQFF. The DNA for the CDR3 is TGTGCCAGCAGCCCTGGACTAGTAAGATACAATGAGCAGTTCTTC.

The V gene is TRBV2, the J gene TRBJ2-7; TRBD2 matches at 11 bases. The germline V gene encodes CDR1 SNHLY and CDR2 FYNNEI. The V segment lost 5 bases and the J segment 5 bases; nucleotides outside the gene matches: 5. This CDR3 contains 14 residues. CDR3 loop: CASSITSGSHEQYF. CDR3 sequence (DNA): TGTGCCAGCAGTATTACTAGCGGGAGCCACGAGCAGTACTTC.

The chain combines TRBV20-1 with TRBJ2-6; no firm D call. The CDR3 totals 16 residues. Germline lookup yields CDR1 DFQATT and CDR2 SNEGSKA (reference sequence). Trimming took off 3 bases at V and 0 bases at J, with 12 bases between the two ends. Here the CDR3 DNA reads TGCAGTGCTAGTGACGGGTCGGGCTCTGGGGCCAACGTCCTGACTTTC. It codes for CSASDGSGSGANVLTF.

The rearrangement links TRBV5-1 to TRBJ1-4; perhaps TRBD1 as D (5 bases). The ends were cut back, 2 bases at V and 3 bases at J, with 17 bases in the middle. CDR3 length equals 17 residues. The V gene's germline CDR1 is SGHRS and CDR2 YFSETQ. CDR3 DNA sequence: TGCGCCAGCAGCTTTGGTCCTATGACAGCAGCTAATGAAAAACTGTTTTTT. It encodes CASSFGPMTAANEKLFF.

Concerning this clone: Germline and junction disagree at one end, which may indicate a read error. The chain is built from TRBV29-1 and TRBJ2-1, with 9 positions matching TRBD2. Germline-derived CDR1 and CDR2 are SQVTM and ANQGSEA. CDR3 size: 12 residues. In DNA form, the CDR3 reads TGTATCGGGCTAGCGGGGACGAATGAGCAGTTCTTC. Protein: CIGLAGTNEQFF.

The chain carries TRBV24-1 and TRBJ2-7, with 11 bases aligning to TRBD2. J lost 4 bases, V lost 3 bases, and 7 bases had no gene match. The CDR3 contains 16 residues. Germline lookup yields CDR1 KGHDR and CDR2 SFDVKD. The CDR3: CATSDGAGLAEYEQYF. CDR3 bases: TGTGCCACCAGTGATGGAGCGGGACTAGCGGAGTACGAGCAGTACTTC.

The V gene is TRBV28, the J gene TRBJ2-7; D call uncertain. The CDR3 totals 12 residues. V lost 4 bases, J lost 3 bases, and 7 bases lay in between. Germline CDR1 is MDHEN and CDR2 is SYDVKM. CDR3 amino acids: CASSYSGYEQYF. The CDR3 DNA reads TGTGCCAGCAGTTATTCAGGCTACGAGCAGTACTTC.

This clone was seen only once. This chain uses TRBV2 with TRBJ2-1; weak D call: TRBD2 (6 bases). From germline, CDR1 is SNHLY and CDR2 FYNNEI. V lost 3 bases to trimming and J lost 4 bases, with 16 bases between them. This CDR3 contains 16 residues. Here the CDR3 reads CASSDTGRLEYNEQFF. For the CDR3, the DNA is TGTGCCAGCAGTGACACGGGGAGGTTGGAATACAATGAGCAGTTCTTC.

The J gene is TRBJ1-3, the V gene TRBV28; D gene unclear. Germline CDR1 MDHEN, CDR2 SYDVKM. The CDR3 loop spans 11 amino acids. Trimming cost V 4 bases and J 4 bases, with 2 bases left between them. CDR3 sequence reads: CASSSGNTIYF. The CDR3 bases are TGTGCCAGCAGTTCAGGAAACACCATATATTTT.

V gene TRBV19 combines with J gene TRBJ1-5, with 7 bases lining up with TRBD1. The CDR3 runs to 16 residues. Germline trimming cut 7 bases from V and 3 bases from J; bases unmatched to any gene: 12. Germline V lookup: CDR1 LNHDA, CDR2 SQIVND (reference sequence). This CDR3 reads CASTRREQGINQPQHF. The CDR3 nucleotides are TGTGCCAGTACACGAAGGGAACAGGGGATCAATCAGCCCCAGCATTTT.